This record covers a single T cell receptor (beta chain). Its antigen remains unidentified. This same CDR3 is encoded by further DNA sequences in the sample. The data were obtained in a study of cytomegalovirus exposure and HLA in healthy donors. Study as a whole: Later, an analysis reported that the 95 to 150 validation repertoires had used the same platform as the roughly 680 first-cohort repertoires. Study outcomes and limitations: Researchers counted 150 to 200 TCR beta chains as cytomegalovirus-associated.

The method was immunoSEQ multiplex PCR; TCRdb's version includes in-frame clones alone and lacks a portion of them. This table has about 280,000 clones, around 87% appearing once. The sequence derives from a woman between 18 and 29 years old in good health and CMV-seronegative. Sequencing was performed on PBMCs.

CDR3 sequence reads: CASSTRLITGGPHSGYTF. In nucleotides, the CDR3 is TGTGCCAGCAGTACACGACTGATTACAGGGGGCCCACATAGCGGCTACACCTTC. This sequence joins TRBV2 and TRBJ1-2; 9 bases are shared with TRBD1. The CDR3 totals 18 residues. Germline assignment: CDR1 SNHLY and CDR2 FYNNEI. V trimming: 5 bases; J trimming: 8 bases; junction bases outside the gene matches: 21.